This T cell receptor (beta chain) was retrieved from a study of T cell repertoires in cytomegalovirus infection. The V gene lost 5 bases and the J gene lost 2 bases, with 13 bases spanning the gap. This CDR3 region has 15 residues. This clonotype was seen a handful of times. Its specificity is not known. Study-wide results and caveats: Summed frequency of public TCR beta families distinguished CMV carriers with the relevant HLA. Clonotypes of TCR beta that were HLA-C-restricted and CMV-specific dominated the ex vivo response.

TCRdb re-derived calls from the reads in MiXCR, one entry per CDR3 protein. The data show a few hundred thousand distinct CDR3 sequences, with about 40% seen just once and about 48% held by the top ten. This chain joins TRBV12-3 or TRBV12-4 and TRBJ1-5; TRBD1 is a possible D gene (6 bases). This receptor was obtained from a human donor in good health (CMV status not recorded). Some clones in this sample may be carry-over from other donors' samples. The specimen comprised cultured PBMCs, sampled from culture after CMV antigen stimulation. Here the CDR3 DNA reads TGTGCCAGCAGTCCCCCAGGGGCAGGCAATCAGCCCCAGCATTTT. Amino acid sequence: CASSPPGAGNQPQHF.